Below are 27 T cell receptor beta chains sequenced from a single sample in a study of PD-L1 blockade in urothelial cancer. Using immunoSEQ multiplex PCR, the repertoire was profiled, and TCRdb retains in-frame clones only, with some absent. The sample contains some 100,000 clones, around 93% of which appear only once. Source: PBMCs, taken around atezolizumab (anti-PD-L1) treatment. These TCRs come from a woman older than 75 with urothelial cancer.

The chain employs TRBV14 and TRBJ2-1; D possibly corresponds to TRBD1 (7 bases). Trimming took off 5 bases at V and 8 bases at J, with 19 bases between the two ends. The CDR3 totals 15 residues. CDR1 SGHDN and CDR2 FVKESK come from the germline V gene. The CDR3 is CASSSPFDREDEQFF. The CDR3 DNA reads TGTGCCAGCAGCTCACCCTTCGACAGGGAGGATGAGCAGTTCTTC.

The chain recombines TRBV5-1 with TRBJ2-1; 12 bases agree with TRBD2. CDR3 size: 16 residues. Germline V gene data show CDR1 as SGHRS and CDR2 as YFSETQ. V trimming: 0 bases; J trimming: 8 bases; junction bases outside the gene matches: 6. The CDR3, as DNA: TGCGCCAGCAGCTTGGCCTCTAGCGGGAGGGGGGATGAGCAGTTCTTC. Translation gives CASSLASSGRGDEQFF.

This clone was seen a single time. The chain recombines TRBV19 with TRBJ2-1; 9 positions agree with TRBD2. Germline loops: CDR1 LNHDA, CDR2 SQIVND (reference sequence). The length of the CDR3 is 15 residues. The V segment lost 1 base and the J segment 4 bases; nucleotides outside the gene matches: 2. DNA for the CDR3: TGTGCCAGTAGTATAGCTAGCGGGACTTACAATGAGCAGTTCTTC. It translates to CASSIASGTYNEQFF.

This clone was counted between two and nine times. This chain uses TRBV5-1 with TRBJ2-2; 7 bases fit TRBD1. After removal of 4 bases from V and 4 bases from J, the junction contained 4 bases not matched to a gene. The CDR3 contains 14 residues. The germline gives CDR1 SGHRS, CDR2 YFSETQ. CDR3 sequence (DNA): TGCGCCAGCAGCGAGCGACAGGGCACCGGGGAGCTGTTTTTT. This gives the protein CASSERQGTGELFF.

The chain has TRBV5-1 and TRBJ2-5; 7 bases align to TRBD1. Germline trimming cut 3 bases from V and 2 bases from J; bases unmatched to any gene: 10. CDR3 length: 16 residues. The V gene's germline CDR1 is SGHRS and CDR2 YFSETQ. The CDR3 nucleotides are TGCGCCAGCAGCTCGACGACAGGGAATTGGCAAGAGACCCAGTACTTC. Amino acids: CASSSTTGNWQETQYF. Supplemented by reference TRBV5-1 and TRBJ2-5, the full variable domain reads KAGVTQTPRYLIKTRGQQVTLSCSPISGHRSVSWYQQTPGQGLQFLFEYFSETQRNKGNFPGRFSGRQFSNSRSEMNVSTLELGDSALYLCASSSTTGNWQETQYFGPGTRLLVL.

The V gene is TRBV9, the J gene TRBJ1-2, with TRBD1 matching over 8 bases. Germline V gives CDR1 SGDLS, CDR2 YYNGEE. CDR3 length equals 14 residues. V trimming: 0 bases; J trimming: 4 bases; junction bases outside the gene matches: 2. The CDR3 spells CASSVGQGIYGYTF. CDR3 coding DNA: TGTGCCAGCAGCGTAGGACAGGGGATCTATGGCTACACCTTC.

This clone is a singleton in its sample. The rearrangement uses TRBV18 and TRBJ1-5; tentative D call: TRBD1 (5 bases). The length of the CDR3 is 15 residues. The V end lost 6 bases, the J end lost 6 bases, and 18 bases lay between the germline ends. CDR1 KGHSH and CDR2 LQKENI come from the germline V gene. CDR3 residues: CASSRGEGGVQPQHF. The CDR3 DNA reads as TGTGCCAGCTCCCGAGGGGAGGGCGGGGTTCAGCCCCAGCATTTT.

The chain is built from TRBV27 and TRBJ2-7; TRBD2 agrees at 8 bases. Germline values: CDR1 MNHEY, CDR2 SMNVEV (reference sequence). The CDR3 is 14 amino acids. With 5 bases clipped from V and 3 bases from J, the junction kept 6 bases outside the gene matches. The CDR3 loop reads CASSPRLANYEQYF. CDR3 sequence (DNA): TGTGCCAGCAGTCCCCGACTAGCGAACTACGAGCAGTACTTC.

The chain combines TRBV18 with TRBJ1-1; D not resolved. This CDR3 has 14 amino acids. Germline lookup yields CDR1 KGHSH and CDR2 LQKENI. V lost 2 bases, J lost 6 bases, and 13 bases lay in between. The CDR3 here is CASSPKGGRSEAFF. CDR3 coding DNA: TGTGCCAGCTCACCAAAGGGAGGGCGGTCTGAAGCTTTCTTT. Together with reference TRBV18 and TRBJ1-1, the CDR3 gives the full variable domain: NAGVMQNPRHLVRRRGQEARLRCSPMKGHSHVYWYRQLPEEGLKFMVYLQKENIIDESGMPKERFSAEFPKEGPSILRIQQVVRGDSAAYFCASSPKGGRSEAFFGQGTRLTVV.

This chain links TRBV5-4 with TRBJ1-1; D remains ambiguous. The CDR3 consists of 13 residues. Germline loops: CDR1 SGHNT, CDR2 YYREEE (reference sequence). Trimming removed 1 base from V and 4 bases from J, with 8 bases in between. In nucleotides, the CDR3 is TGTGCCAGCAGCTTGACCCCGGGCACTGAAGCTTTCTTT. Encoded protein: CASSLTPGTEAFF.

The table lists this clone with a few counts. The chain has TRBV5-1 and TRBJ1-2; 11 positions agree with TRBD1. The CDR3 has 14 amino acids. V lost 3 bases to trimming and J lost 8 bases; unmatched junction nucleotides: 6. CDR1 SGHRS and CDR2 YFSETQ come from the germline V gene. The CDR3, as DNA: TGCGCCAGCAGCTCGGGACAGGGGGTCTCGGGCTACACCTTC. Its translation is CASSSGQGVSGYTF.

The gene calls are TRBV7-9 and TRBJ1-4; no clear D gene. Germline V lookup: CDR1 SEHNR, CDR2 FQNEAQ (reference sequence). The CDR3 spans 15 residues. V was shortened by 1 base and J by 4 bases, with 10 bases between the two germline ends. The DNA for the CDR3 is TGTGCCAGCAGCTTAGGTCGAGGGCTTAATGAAAAACTGTTTTTT. Protein product: CASSLGRGLNEKLFF.

This clone was recorded a few times. The V gene is TRBV2, the J gene TRBJ1-2; tentatively, D is TRBD1 (5 bases). This CDR3 is 13 amino acids long. Germline CDR1 reads SNHLY; CDR2 reads FYNNEI. The ends were cut back, 4 bases at V and 5 bases at J, with 11 bases in the middle. The CDR3 sequence: CASSGAGPYGYTF. The CDR3 DNA reads TGTGCCAGCAGTGGGGCAGGGCCATATGGCTACACCTTC.

The chain combines TRBV5-1 with TRBJ1-1; perhaps TRBD1 as D (5 bases). Germline V gene lookup returns CDR1 SGHRS and CDR2 YFSETQ. CDR3 length: 14 amino acids. The germline V and J ends were trimmed by 0 bases and 7 bases, with 13 bases remaining between them. CDR3 sequence: CASSLVAGLGEAFF. CDR3 nucleotide sequence: TGCGCCAGCAGCTTGGTTGCGGGGCTGGGTGAAGCTTTCTTT. The full variable domain, with the rest looked up from reference TRBV5-1 and TRBJ1-1, is KAGVTQTPRYLIKTRGQQVTLSCSPISGHRSVSWYQQTPGQGLQFLFEYFSETQRNKGNFPGRFSGRQFSNSRSEMNVSTLELGDSALYLCASSLVAGLGEAFFGQGTRLTVV.

The chain couples TRBV28 to TRBJ2-7, with a weak D call TRBD1 (6 bases). This CDR3 is 13 amino acids long. Germline V gene sequence: CDR1 MDHEN, CDR2 SYDVKM. The V and J ends lost 6 bases and 5 bases respectively, with 14 bases between them. CDR3 in DNA: TGTGCCAGCAGACCCATGGGACAAAACGAGCAGTACTTC. This codes for CASRPMGQNEQYF.

This rearrangement joins TRBV15 to TRBJ1-4, with D uncertain. Germline-derived CDR1 and CDR2 are LNHNV and YYDKDF (reference sequence). The V end was cut by 1 base, the J end by 12 bases, with 18 bases between. The CDR3 runs 15 residues. CDR3 in DNA: TGTGCCACCAGCAGAGTTAGGGAGTTGACTGAGGAACTGTTTTTT. It encodes CATSRVRELTEELFF.

This chain connects TRBV2 to TRBJ2-2; D gene unclear. In germline, CDR1 is SNHLY, CDR2 FYNNEI. Trimming pared 7 bases from V and 5 bases from J, leaving 11 bases between. The CDR3 consists of 13 residues. This CDR3 is CASTRSRTGELFF. The CDR3, as DNA: TGTGCCAGCACTCGGAGCCGTACCGGGGAGCTGTTTTTT.

The sample holds one count of this clone. V usage is TRBV2 and J usage is TRBJ2-2; a possible D gene is TRBD2 (6 bases). CDR3 length: 18 amino acids. V gave up 3 bases and J gave up 0 bases, with 17 bases separating them. Germline CDR1 and CDR2: SNHLY and FYNNEI. The CDR3, as DNA: TGTGCCAGCAGTGACCGGGTCGGGCGGGACGCGAACACCGGGGAGCTGTTTTTT. Translation gives CASSDRVGRDANTGELFF.

This clone has just a few counts. This chain uses TRBV7-9 with TRBJ1-1; 11 bases map to TRBD1. From germline, CDR1 is SEHNR and CDR2 FQNEAQ (reference sequence). V trimming: 5 bases; J trimming: 3 bases; junction bases outside the gene matches: 14. This CDR3 contains 18 residues. For the CDR3, the DNA is TGTGCCAGCAGCCCCTACCAAGGACAGGGGGCTTTTTACACTGAAGCTTTCTTT. As protein: CASSPYQGQGAFYTEAFF.

V is TRBV5-1 and J is TRBJ2-1; possibly TRBD1 for D (6 bases). V lost 5 bases and J lost 3, with 15 bases in between. CDR1 and CDR2 (germline): SGHRS, YFSETQ. There are 15 residues in the CDR3. The CDR3 loop reads CASSGDPRGYNEQFF. The CDR3 coding sequence is TGCGCCAGCAGTGGGGACCCCAGGGGCTACAATGAGCAGTTCTTC.

This clone was seen a few times. This chain joins TRBV5-1 and TRBJ1-1; D may be TRBD1 (6 bases). The CDR3 consists of 13 residues. Trimming took 5 bases from V and 1 from J, leaving 9 bases between them. Germline V CDR1 and CDR2: SGHRS, YFSETQ. The CDR3 DNA reads as TGCGCCAGCAGGACGGGACAGAACACTGAAGCTTTCTTT. Amino acid sequence: CASRTGQNTEAFF.

The chain is built from TRBV18 and TRBJ1-2; D might be TRBD1 (6 bases). The CDR3 is 14 amino acids. V lost 3 bases and J lost 4, with 12 bases in between. CDR1 KGHSH and CDR2 LQKENI come from the germline V gene. The CDR3 nucleotides read TGTGCCAGCTCACCGGGACACGCCAGCTATGGCTACACCTTC. This encodes CASSPGHASYGYTF. Complete variable domain (other parts from reference TRBV18 and TRBJ1-2): NAGVMQNPRHLVRRRGQEARLRCSPMKGHSHVYWYRQLPEEGLKFMVYLQKENIIDESGMPKERFSAEFPKEGPSILRIQQVVRGDSAAYFCASSPGHASYGYTFGSGTRLTVV.

The chain combines TRBV5-3 with TRBJ2-1, with TRBD1 matching 7 bases. TRBV5-3 is an ORF, with its function uncertain. CDR3 size: 17 residues. The junction had 15 bases not matched to a gene; V was cut back by 4 bases and J by 5 bases. The CDR3 DNA follows: TGTGCCAGAAGCCCGAACGTCGGGACAGCCCGAAACAATGAGCAGTTCTTC. Its translation: CARSPNVGTARNNEQFF.

This clone has more than one count but fewer than ten. V is TRBV29-1 and J is TRBJ2-7, with TRBD1 matching over 7 bases. Germline CDR1 and CDR2: SQVTM and ANQGSEA. The CDR3 runs 14 residues. The V gene end was trimmed by 2 bases and the J gene end by 0 bases; junction bases not matched to a gene: 4. CDR3 DNA sequence: TGCAGCGTTGAAAGGACAGGAAGCTCCTACGAGCAGTACTTC. As protein: CSVERTGSSYEQYF.

The V call is TRBV5-1, the J call TRBJ1-1; D uncertain. In germline, CDR1 is SGHRS, CDR2 YFSETQ. V was clipped by 5 bases and J by 7 bases, with 12 bases between them. The length of the CDR3 is 12 residues. In nucleotides, the CDR3 is TGCGCCAGCAGAAGTACTAGTGGTGAAGCTTTCTTT. Its translation is CASRSTSGEAFF. Variable domain in full (rest from reference TRBV5-1 and TRBJ1-1): KAGVTQTPRYLIKTRGQQVTLSCSPISGHRSVSWYQQTPGQGLQFLFEYFSETQRNKGNFPGRFSGRQFSNSRSEMNVSTLELGDSALYLCASRSTSGEAFFGQGTRLTVV.

The J gene is TRBJ2-1, the V gene TRBV9; 9 bases match TRBD1. V shed 3 bases and J 2 bases; nucleotides not matched to a gene: 3. CDR1 is SGDLS, CDR2 YYNGEE, per germline. CDR3 length: 15 residues. In nucleotides, the CDR3 is TGTGCCAGCAGCGCGGGACAGGGCCCCTACAATGAGCAGTTCTTC. Translating it yields CASSAGQGPYNEQFF.

The chain carries TRBV11-3 and TRBJ2-5; 7 bases match TRBD2. CDR1 is SGHNT and CDR2 is YENEEA in the germline V gene. The CDR3 totals 15 residues. V was clipped by 2 bases and J by 3 bases; unmatched bases: 6. Here the CDR3 reads CASSLLLAEEETQYF. In nucleotides, the CDR3 is TGTGCCAGCAGCTTACTCCTAGCGGAGGAAGAGACCCAGTACTTC.